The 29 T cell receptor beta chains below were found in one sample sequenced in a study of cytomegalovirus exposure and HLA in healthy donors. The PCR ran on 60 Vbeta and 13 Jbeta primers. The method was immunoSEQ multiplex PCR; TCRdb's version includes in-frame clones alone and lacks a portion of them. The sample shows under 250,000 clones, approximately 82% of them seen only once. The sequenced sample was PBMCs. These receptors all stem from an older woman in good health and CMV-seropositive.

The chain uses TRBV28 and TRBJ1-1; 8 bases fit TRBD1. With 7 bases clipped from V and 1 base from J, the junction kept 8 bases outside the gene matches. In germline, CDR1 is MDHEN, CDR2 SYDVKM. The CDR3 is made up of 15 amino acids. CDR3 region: CASINSGGGNTEAFF. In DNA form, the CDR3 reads TGTGCCAGCATTAACTCAGGGGGCGGGAACACTGAAGCTTTCTTT.

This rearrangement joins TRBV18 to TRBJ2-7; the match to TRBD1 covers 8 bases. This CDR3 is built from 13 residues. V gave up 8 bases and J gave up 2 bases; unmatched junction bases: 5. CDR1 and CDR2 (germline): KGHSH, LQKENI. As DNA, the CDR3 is TGTGCCAGCACCGACAGGGGTACCTACGAGCAGTACTTC. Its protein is CASTDRGTYEQYF.

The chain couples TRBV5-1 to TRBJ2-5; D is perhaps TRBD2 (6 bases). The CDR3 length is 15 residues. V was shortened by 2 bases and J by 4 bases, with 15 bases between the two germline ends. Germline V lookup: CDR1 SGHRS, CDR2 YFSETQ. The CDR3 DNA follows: TGCGCCAGCAGCTTCGGAGGGTTGCAATCAGAGACCCAGTACTTC. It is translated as CASSFGGLQSETQYF.

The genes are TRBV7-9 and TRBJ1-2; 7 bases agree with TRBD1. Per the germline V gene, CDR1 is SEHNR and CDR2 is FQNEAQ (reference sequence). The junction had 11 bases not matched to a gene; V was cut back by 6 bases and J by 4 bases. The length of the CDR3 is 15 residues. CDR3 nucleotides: TGTGCCAGCAGTCACTTAAGAGGGGGCAGCTATGGCTACACCTTC. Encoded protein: CASSHLRGGSYGYTF.

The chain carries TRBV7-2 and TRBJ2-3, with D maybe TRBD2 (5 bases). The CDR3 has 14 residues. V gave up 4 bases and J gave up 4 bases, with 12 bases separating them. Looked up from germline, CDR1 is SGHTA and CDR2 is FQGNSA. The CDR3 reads CASSSRVLADTQYF. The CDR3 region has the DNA TGTGCCAGCAGCTCGAGGGTTCTGGCAGATACGCAGTATTTT.

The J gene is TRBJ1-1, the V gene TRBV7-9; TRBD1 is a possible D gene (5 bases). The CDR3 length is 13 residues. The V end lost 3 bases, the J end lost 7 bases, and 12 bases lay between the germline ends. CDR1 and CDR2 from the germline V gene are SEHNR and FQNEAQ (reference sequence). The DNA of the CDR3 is TGTGCCAGCAGCTTTATATTAGGGGATGAAGCTTTCTTT. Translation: CASSFILGDEAFF.

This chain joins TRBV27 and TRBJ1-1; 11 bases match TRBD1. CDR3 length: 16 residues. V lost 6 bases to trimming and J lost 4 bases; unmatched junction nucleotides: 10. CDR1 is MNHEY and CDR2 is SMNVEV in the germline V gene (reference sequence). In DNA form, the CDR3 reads TGTGCCAGCAGGGCCGGGACAGGGGGTTGGGGCACTGAAGCTTTCTTT. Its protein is CASRAGTGGWGTEAFF.

The DNA for the CDR3 is TGCGCCAGCCGACTAGCGGGAGGGCCCCTAGCCAAAAACATTCAGTACTTC. Amino acids: CASRLAGGPLAKNIQYF. The chain is built from TRBV5-1 and TRBJ2-4, with 14 bases that match TRBD2. Per germline, CDR1 SGHRS and CDR2 YFSETQ. After removal of 7 bases from V and 0 bases from J, the junction contained 6 bases not matched to a gene. CDR3 length equals 17 residues.

CDR3 residues: CASSLEAGIAEAFF. CDR3 nucleotides: TGCGCCAGCAGCTTGGAAGCAGGGATTGCTGAAGCTTTCTTT. The genes are TRBV5-1 and TRBJ1-1; D is possibly TRBD1 (5 bases). The CDR3 has 14 amino acids. The germline V gene has CDR1 SGHRS and CDR2 YFSETQ. V was shortened by 0 bases and J by 6 bases, with 12 bases between the two germline ends.

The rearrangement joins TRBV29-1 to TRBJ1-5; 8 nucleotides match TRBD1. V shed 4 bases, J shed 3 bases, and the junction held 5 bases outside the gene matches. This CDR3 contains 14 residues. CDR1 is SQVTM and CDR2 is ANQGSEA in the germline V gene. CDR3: CSVGTGFDNQPQHF. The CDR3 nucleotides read TGCAGCGTTGGGACAGGGTTTGACAATCAGCCCCAGCATTTT.

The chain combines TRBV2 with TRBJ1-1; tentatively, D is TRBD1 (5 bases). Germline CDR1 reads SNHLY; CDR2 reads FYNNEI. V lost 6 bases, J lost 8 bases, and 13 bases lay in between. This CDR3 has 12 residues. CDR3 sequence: CASSPMGGEAFF. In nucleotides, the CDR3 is TGTGCCAGCAGCCCTATGGGGGGAGAAGCTTTCTTT. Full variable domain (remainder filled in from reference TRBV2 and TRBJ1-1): EPEVTQTPSHQVTQMGQEVILRCVPISNHLYFYWYRQILGQKVEFLVSFYNNEISEKSEIFDDQFSVERPDGSNFTLKIRSTKLEDSAMYFCASSPMGGEAFFGQGTRLTVV.

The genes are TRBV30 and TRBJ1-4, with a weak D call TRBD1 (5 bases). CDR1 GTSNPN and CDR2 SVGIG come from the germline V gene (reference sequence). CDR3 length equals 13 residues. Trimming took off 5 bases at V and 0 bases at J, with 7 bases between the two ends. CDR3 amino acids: CAWGTSTNEKLFF. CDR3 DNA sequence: TGTGCCTGGGGGACTTCAACTAATGAAAAACTGTTTTTT.

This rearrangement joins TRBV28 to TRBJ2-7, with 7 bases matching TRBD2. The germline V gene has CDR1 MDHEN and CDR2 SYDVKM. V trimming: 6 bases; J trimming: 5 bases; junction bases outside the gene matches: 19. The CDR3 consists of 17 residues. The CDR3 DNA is TGTGCCAGCAGCCCCTGGGTGCTAGCGGAGGAGGTCCACGAGCAGTACTTC. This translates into CASSPWVLAEEVHEQYF.

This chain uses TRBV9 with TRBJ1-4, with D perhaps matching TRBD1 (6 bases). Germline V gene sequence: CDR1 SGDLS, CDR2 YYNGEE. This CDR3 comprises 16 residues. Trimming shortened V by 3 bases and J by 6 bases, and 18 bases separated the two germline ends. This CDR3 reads CASSAQGTGWYEKLFF. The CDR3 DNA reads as TGTGCCAGCAGCGCACAGGGAACAGGGTGGTATGAAAAACTGTTTTTT.

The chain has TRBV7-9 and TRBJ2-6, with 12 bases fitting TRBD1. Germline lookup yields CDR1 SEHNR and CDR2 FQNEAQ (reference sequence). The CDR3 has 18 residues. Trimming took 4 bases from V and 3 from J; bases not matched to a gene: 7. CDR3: CASSSWDRGLLGANVLTF. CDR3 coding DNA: TGTGCCAGCAGCTCCTGGGACAGGGGGCTTCTTGGGGCCAACGTCCTGACTTTC.

The CDR3 reads CASSIQGTRYNEQFF. CDR3 coding DNA: TGTGCCAGTAGTATACAGGGGACGCGATACAATGAGCAGTTCTTC. This chain connects TRBV19 to TRBJ2-1; weak D call: TRBD1 (6 bases). The V and J ends lost 2 bases and 4 bases respectively, with 12 bases between them. The CDR3 sequence is 15 residues long. CDR1 is LNHDA, CDR2 SQIVND, per germline (reference sequence).

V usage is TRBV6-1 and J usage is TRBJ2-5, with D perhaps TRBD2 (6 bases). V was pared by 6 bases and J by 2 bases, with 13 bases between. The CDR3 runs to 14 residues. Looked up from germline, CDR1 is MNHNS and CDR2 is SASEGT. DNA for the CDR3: TGTGCCAGCAGACCCGGGGACTTACAAGAGACCCAGTACTTC. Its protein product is CASRPGDLQETQYF.

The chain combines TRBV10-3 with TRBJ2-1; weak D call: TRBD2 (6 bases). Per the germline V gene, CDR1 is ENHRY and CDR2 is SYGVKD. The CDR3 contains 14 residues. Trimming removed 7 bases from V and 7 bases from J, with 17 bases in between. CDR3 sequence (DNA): TGTGCCATCACTCCCGGGACTTCGGGAAATGAGCAGTTCTTC. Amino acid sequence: CAITPGTSGNEQFF.

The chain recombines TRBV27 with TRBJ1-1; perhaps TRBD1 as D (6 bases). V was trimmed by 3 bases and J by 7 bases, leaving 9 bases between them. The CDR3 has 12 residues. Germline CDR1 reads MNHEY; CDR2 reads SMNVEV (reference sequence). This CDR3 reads CASSFGRGEAFF. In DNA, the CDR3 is TGTGCCAGCAGTTTTGGCAGGGGTGAAGCTTTCTTT.

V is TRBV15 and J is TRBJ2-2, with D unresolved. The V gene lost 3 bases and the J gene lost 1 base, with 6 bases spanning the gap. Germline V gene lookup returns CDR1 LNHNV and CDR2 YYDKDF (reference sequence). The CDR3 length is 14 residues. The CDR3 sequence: CATSSQMNTGELFF. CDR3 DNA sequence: TGTGCCACCAGCAGTCAGATGAACACCGGGGAGCTGTTTTTT.

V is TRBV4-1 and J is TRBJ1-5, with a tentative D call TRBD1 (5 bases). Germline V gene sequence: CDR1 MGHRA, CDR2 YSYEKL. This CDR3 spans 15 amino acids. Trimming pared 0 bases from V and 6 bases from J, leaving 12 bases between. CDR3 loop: CASSQDTQGLQPQHF. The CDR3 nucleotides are TGCGCCAGCAGCCAAGACACCCAGGGTCTTCAGCCCCAGCATTTT.

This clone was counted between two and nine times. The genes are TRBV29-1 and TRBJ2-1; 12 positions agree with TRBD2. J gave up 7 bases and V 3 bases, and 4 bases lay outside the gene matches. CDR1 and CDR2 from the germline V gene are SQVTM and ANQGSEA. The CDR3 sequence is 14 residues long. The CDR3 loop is CSVDGLAGYNEQFF. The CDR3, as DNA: TGCAGCGTTGATGGACTAGCGGGATATAATGAGCAGTTCTTC.

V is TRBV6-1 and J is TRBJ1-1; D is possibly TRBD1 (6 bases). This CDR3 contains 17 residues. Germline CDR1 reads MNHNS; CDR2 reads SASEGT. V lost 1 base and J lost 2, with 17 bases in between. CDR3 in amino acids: CASSEDWTAPLNTEAFF. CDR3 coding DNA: TGTGCCAGCAGTGAAGACTGGACAGCTCCCTTAAACACTGAAGCTTTCTTT.

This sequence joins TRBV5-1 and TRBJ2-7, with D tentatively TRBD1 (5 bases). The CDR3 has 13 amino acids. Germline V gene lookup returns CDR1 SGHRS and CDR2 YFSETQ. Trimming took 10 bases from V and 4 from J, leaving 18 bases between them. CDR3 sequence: CALCTTSGYEQYF. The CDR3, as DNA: TGCGCCCTATGTACGACGTCAGGGTACGAGCAGTACTTC.

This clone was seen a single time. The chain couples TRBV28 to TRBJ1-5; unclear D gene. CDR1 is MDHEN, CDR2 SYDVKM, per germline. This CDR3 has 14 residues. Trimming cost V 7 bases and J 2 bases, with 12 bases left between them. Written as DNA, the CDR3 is TGTGCCAGCACCTTATACAGTGGCAATCAGCCCCAGCATTTT. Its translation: CASTLYSGNQPQHF.

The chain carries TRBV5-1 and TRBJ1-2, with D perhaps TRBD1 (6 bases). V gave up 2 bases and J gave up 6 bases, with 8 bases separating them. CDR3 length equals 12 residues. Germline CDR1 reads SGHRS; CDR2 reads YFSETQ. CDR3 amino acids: CASSLQGHGYTF. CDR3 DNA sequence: TGCGCCAGCAGCTTACAGGGACATGGCTACACCTTC.

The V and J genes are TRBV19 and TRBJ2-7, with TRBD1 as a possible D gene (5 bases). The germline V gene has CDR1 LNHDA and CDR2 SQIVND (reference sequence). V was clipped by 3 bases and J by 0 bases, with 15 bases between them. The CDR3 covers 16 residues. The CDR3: CASSIGRQPSSYEQYF. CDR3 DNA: TGTGCCAGTAGTATTGGAAGACAGCCCAGCTCCTACGAGCAGTACTTC.

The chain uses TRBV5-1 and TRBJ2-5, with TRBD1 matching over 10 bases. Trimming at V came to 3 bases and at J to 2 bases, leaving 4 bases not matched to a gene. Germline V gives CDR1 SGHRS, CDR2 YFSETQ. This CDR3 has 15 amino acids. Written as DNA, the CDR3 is TGCGCCAGCAGCTCACCGGGACAGGGGCAAGAGACCCAGTACTTC. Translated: CASSSPGQGQETQYF.

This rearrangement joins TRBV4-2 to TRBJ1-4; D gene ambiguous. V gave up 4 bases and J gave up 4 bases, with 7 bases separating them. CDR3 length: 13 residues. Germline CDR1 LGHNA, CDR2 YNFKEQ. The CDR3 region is CASSRDGNEKLFF. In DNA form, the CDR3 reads TGTGCCAGCAGCCGAGACGGTAATGAAAAACTGTTTTTT.